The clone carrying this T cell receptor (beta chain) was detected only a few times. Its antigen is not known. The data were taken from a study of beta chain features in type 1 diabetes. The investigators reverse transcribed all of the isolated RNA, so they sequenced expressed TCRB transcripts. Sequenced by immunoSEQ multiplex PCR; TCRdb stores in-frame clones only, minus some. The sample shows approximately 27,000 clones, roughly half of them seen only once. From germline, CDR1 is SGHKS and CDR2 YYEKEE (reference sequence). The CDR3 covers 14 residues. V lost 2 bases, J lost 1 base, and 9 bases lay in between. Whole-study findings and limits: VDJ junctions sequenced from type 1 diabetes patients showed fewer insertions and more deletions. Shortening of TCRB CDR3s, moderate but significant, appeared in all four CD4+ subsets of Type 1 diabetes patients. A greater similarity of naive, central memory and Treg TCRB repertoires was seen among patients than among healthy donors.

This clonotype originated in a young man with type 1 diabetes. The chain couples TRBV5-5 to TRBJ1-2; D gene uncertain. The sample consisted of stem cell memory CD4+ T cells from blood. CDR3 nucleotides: TGTGCCAGCAGCTTAAGAGGGATTAACTATGGCTACACCTTC. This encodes CASSLRGINYGYTF.